This T cell receptor (beta chain) was found in a study of T cells in Graves' hyperthyroidism and ophthalmopathy. The overall study: Peripheral blood was acquired at first diagnosis, ahead of any therapy whatsoever. General study results and limits: Ophthalmopathy got predicted by the model a median about 6.5 months before its onset.

A few counts support this clonotype. Antigen: not known. CDR1 and CDR2 from the germline V gene are SGHRS and YFSETQ. The CDR3 extends over 15 amino acids. V lost 0 bases and J lost 6; bases outside the gene matches: 7. It was RNA transcripts that yielded the amplified TCR beta CDR3 regions. First-round RT-PCR of the TCR CDR3 relied on the HTBI primer set. A single record per CDR3 protein comes from TCRdb applying MiXCR to the multiplex PCR reads. The sample lists fewer than 900,000 distinct CDR3 sequences; approximately 18% were seen once. The clonotype originates from a woman between 50 and 59 years old with Graves' hyperthyroidism that later progressed to Graves' ophthalmopathy. Sequenced material: blood. This chain joins TRBV5-1 and TRBJ1-2, with 8 bases lining up with TRBD1. CDR3 nucleotides: TGCGCCAGCAGCTTGGGGCTCAGGGGGCAGCATGGCTACACCTTC. The encoded protein is CASSLGLRGQHGYTF.